This T cell receptor beta chain is from a study of T-cell reconstitution after alpha-beta-depleted transplantation in children. Unique molecular identifiers were incorporated when the TCRbeta library was constructed. TCRdb fed the PCR reads into MiXCR, producing one record per CDR3 protein. This table holds some 240,000 distinct CDR3 sequences, 9.7% found once. This clonotype was observed at least ten times. Trimming cost V 1 base and J 7 bases; bases outside gene matches: 6. This CDR3 spans 15 amino acids. The germline V gene has CDR1 SGHRS and CDR2 YFSETQ. The genes are TRBV5-1 and TRBJ1-4; 8 positions agree with TRBD1. This specimen was PBMCs from the stem cell graft donor, taken from the stem cell graft. The clonotype comes from a human donor who donated a stem cell graft to a child with SCID. CDR3 bases: TGCGCCAGCAGCTTGACAGGGGGATTACGTGAAAAACTGTTTTTT. Protein: CASSLTGGLREKLFF.